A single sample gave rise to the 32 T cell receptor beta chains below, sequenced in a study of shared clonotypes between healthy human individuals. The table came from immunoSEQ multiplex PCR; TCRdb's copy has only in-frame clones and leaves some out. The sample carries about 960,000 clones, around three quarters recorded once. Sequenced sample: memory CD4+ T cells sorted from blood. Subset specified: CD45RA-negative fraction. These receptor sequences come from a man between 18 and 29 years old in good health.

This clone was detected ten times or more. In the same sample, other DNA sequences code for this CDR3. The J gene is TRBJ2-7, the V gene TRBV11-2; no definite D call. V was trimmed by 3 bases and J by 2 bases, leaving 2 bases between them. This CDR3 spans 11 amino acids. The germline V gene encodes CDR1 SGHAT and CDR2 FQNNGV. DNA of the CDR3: TGTGCCAGCAGCTTCACCTACGAGCAGTACTTC. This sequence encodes CASSFTYEQYF. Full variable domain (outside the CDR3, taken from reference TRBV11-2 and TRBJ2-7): EAGVAQSPRYKIIEKRQSVAFWCNPISGHATLYWYQQILGQGPKLLIQFQNNGVVDDSQLPKDRFSAERLKGVDSTLKIQPAKLEDSAVYLCASSFTYEQYFGPGTRLTVT.

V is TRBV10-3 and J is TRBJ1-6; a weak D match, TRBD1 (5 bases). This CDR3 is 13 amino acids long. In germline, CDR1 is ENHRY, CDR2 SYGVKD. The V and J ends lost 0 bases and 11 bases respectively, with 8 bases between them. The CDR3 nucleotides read TGTGCCATCAGTGAGTCCTCAGGGACACCCCTCCACTTT. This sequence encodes CAISESSGTPLHF.

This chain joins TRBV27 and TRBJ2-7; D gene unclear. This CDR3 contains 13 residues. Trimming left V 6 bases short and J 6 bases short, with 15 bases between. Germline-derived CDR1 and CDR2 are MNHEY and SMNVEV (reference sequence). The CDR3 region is CASRPSLGFEQYF. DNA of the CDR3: TGTGCCAGCAGGCCCAGCCTCGGGTTCGAGCAGTACTTC.

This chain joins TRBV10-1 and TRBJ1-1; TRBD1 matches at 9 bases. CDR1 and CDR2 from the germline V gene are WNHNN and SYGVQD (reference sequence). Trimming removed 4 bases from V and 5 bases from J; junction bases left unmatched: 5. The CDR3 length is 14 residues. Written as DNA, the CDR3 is TGCGCCAGCAGTGCCGGGACAGGGAGGACTGAAGCTTTCTTT. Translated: CASSAGTGRTEAFF.

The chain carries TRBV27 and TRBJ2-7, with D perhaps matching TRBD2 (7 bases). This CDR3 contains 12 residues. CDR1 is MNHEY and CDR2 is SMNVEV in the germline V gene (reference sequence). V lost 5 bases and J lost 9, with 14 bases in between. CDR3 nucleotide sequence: TGTGCCAGCAGTCCTCTGGGGGGGGCGCAGTACTTC. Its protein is CASSPLGGAQYF.

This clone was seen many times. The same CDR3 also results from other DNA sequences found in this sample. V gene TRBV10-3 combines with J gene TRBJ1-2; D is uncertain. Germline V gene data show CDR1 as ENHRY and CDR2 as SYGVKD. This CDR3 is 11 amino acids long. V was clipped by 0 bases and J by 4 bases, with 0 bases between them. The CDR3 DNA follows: TGTGCCATCAGTGAGTCCTATGGCTACACCTTC. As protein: CAISESYGYTF.

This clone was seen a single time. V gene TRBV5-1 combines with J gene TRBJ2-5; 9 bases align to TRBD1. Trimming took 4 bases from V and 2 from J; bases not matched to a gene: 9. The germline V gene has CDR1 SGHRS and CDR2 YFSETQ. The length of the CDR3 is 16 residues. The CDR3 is CASSPSGTGIQETQYF. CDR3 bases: TGCGCCAGCAGCCCCTCCGGGACAGGGATACAAGAGACCCAGTACTTC.

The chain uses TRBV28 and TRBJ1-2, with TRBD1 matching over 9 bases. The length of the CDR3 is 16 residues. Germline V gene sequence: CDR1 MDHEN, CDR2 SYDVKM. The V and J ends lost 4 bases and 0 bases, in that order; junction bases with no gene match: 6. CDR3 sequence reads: CASSWGQGTTNYGYTF. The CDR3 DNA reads TGTGCCAGCAGTTGGGGACAGGGCACCACTAACTATGGCTACACCTTC.

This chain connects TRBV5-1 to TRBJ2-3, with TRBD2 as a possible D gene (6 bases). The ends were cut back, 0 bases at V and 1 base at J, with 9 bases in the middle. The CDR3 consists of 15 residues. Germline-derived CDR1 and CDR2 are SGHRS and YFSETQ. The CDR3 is CASSLESGRTDTQYF. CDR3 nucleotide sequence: TGCGCCAGCAGCTTGGAAAGCGGGCGCACAGATACGCAGTATTTT.

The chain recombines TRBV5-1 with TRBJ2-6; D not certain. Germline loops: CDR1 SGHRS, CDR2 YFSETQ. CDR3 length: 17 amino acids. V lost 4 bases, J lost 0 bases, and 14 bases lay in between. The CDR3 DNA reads TGCGCCAGCAGCGTGACTCCCGGGCCCTCTGGGGCCAACGTCCTGACTTTC. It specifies CASSVTPGPSGANVLTF. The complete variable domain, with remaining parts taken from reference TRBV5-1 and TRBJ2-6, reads KAGVTQTPRYLIKTRGQQVTLSCSPISGHRSVSWYQQTPGQGLQFLFEYFSETQRNKGNFPGRFSGRQFSNSRSEMNVSTLELGDSALYLCASSVTPGPSGANVLTFGAGSRLTVL.

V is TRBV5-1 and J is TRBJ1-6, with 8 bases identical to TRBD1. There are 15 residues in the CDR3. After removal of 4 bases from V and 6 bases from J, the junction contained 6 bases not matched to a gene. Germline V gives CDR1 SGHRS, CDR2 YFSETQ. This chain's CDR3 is CASSQTGDVNSPLHF. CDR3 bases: TGCGCCAGCAGCCAGACAGGGGATGTTAATTCACCCCTCCACTTT.

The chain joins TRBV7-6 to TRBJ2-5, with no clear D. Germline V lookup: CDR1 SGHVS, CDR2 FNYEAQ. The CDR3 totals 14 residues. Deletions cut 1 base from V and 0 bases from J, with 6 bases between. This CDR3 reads CASSLVGNQETQYF. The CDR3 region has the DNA TGTGCCAGCAGCTTAGTCGGAAACCAAGAGACCCAGTACTTC.

CDR3 amino acids: CASSPIRGEQFF. CDR3 sequence (DNA): TGTGCCAGCTCACCGATCCGGGGTGAGCAGTTCTTC. The chain recombines TRBV18 with TRBJ2-1; D might be TRBD2 (5 bases). The germline V and J ends were trimmed by 3 bases and 9 bases, with 9 bases remaining between them. CDR3 length equals 12 residues. Germline CDR1 and CDR2: KGHSH and LQKENI.

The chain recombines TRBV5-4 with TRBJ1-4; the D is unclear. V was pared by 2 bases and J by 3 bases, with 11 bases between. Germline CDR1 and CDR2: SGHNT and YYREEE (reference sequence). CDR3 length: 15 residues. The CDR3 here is CASSLGTGSNEKLFF. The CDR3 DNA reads TGTGCCAGCAGCTTAGGAACGGGTTCTAATGAAAAACTGTTTTTT.

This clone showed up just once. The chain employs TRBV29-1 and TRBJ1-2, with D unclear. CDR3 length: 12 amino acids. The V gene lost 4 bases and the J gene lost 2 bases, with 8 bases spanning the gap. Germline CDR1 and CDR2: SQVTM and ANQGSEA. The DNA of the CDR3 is TGCAGCGTTGCGGTCAGCAACTATGGCTACACCTTC. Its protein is CSVAVSNYGYTF.

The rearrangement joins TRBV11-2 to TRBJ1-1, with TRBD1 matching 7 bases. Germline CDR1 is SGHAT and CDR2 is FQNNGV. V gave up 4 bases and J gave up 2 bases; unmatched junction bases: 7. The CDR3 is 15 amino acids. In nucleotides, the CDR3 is TGTGCCAGCAGCTGGGCTACAGGGGATAACACTGAAGCTTTCTTT. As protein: CASSWATGDNTEAFF.

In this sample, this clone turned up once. The CDR3 here is CASSELPNTGELFF. CDR3 bases: TGTGCCAGCAGTGAATTACCGAACACCGGGGAGCTGTTTTTT. This chain joins TRBV2 and TRBJ2-2, with D uncertain. This CDR3 spans 14 amino acids. Germline V gene data show CDR1 as SNHLY and CDR2 as FYNNEI. The V gene lost 2 bases and the J gene lost 0 bases, with 4 bases spanning the gap.

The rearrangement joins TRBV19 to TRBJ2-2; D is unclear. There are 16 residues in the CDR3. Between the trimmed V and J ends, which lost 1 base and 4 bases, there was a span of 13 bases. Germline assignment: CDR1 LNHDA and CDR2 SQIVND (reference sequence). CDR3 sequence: CASSIGTDSFTGELFF. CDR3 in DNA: TGTGCCAGTAGTATAGGGACCGACTCGTTCACCGGGGAGCTGTTTTTT.

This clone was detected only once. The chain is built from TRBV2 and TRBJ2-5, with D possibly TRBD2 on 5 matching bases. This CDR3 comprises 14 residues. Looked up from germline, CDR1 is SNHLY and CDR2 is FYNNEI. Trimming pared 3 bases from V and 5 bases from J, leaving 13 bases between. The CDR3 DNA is TGTGCCAGCAGTGATCGGGGTCAATGGGAGACCCAGTACTTC. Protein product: CASSDRGQWETQYF. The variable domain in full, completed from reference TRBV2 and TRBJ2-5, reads EPEVTQTPSHQVTQMGQEVILRCVPISNHLYFYWYRQILGQKVEFLVSFYNNEISEKSEIFDDQFSVERPDGSNFTLKIRSTKLEDSAMYFCASSDRGQWETQYFGPGTRLLVL.

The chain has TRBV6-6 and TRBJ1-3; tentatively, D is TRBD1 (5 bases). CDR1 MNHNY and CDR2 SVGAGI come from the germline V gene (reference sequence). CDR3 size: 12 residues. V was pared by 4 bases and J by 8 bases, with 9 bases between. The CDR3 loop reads CASSLGVYTIYF. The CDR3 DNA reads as TGTGCCAGCAGTTTAGGGGTTTACACCATATATTTT.

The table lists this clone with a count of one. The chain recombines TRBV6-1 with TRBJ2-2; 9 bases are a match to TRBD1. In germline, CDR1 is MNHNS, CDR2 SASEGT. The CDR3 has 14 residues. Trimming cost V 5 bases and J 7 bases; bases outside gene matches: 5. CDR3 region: CASSTGQGSGELFF. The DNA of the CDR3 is TGTGCCAGCAGTACAGGACAGGGGAGCGGGGAGCTGTTTTTT.

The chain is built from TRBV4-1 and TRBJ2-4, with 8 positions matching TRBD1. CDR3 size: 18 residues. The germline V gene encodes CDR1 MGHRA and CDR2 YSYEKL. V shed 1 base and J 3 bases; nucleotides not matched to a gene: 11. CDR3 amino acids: CASSQGISRGLGKNIQYF. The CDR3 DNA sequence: TGCGCCAGCAGCCAAGGAATCAGCAGGGGGCTCGGCAAAAACATTCAGTACTTC.

The CDR3 spells CASSIGGGGQGREPQHF. CDR3 sequence (DNA): TGTGCCAGTAGTATAGGAGGGGGAGGACAGGGACGAGAGCCCCAGCATTTT. The chain employs TRBV19 and TRBJ1-5; 8 bases line up with TRBD1. V gave up 1 base and J gave up 8 bases; unmatched junction bases: 13. CDR1 and CDR2 (germline): LNHDA, SQIVND (reference sequence). The CDR3 extends over 17 amino acids.

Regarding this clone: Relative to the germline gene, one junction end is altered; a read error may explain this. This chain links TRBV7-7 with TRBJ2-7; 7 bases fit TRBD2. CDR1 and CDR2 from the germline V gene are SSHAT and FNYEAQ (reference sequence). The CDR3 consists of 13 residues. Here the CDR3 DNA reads TGTGCTAGCAGCTTAGGGCGGGAGTCCGAGCAGTACTTC. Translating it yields CASSLGRESEQYF.

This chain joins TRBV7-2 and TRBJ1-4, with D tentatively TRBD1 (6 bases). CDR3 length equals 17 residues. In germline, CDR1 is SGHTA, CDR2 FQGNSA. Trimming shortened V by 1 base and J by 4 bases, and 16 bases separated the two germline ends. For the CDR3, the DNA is TGTGCCAGCAGCTTAGGCCGTGAGGGGGGTGGTAATGAAAAACTGTTTTTT. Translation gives CASSLGREGGGNEKLFF.

The CDR3 sequence: CASISIAGGETGELFF. The CDR3 nucleotides read TGTGCCAGTATCTCCATAGCGGGAGGGGAAACCGGGGAGCTGTTTTTT. J is TRBJ2-2 and V is TRBV19; 11 bases are a match to TRBD2. The V segment lost 7 bases and the J segment 5 bases; nucleotides outside the gene matches: 9. Germline lookup yields CDR1 LNHDA and CDR2 SQIVND (reference sequence). The CDR3 contains 16 residues.

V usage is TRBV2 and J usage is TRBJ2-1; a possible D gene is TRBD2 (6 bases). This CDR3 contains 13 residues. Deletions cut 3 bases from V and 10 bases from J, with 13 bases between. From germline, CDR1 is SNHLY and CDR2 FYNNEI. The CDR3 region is CASSEGLHGEQFF. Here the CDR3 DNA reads TGTGCCAGCAGTGAGGGACTGCACGGGGAGCAGTTCTTC.

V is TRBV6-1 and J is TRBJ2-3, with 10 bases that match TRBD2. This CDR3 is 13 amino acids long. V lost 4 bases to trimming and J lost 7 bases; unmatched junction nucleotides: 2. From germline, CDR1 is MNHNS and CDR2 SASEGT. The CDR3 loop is CASSGTSGNTQYF. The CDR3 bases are TGTGCCAGCAGTGGGACTAGCGGTAATACGCAGTATTTT.

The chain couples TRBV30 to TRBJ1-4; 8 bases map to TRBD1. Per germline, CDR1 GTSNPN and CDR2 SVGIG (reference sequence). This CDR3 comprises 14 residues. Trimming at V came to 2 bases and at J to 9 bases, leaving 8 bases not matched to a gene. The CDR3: CAWSSPGTGKKLFF. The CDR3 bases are TGTGCCTGGAGTTCCCCTGGGACAGGCAAAAAACTGTTTTTT. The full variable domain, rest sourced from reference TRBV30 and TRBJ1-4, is SQTIHQWPATLVQPVGSPLSLECTVEGTSNPNLYWYRQAAGRGLQLLFYSVGIGQISSEVPQNLSASRPQDRQFILSSKKLLLSDSGFYLCAWSSPGTGKKLFFGSGTQLSVL.

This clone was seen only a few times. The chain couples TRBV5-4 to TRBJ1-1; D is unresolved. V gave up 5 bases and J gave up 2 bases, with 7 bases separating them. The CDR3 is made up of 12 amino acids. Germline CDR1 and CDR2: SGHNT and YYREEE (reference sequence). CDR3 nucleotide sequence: TGTGCCAGCAGTGAAACTAACACTGAAGCTTTCTTT. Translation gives CASSETNTEAFF.

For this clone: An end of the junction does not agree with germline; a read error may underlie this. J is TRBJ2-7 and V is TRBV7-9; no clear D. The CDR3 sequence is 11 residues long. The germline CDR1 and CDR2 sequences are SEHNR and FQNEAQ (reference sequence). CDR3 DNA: TGTGCCAGCAGCCCATCCTCCGAGCAGTACTTC. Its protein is CASSPSSEQYF.

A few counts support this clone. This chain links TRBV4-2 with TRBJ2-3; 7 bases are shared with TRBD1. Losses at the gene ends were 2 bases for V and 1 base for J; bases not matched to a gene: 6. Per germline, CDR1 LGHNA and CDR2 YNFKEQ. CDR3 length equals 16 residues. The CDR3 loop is CASSQTTGERTDTQYF. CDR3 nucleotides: TGTGCCAGCAGCCAAACAACAGGGGAACGCACAGATACGCAGTATTTT.